Each of the 22 T cell receptor beta chains below was sequenced from the same sample in a study of cytomegalovirus exposure and HLA in healthy donors. Using immunoSEQ multiplex PCR, the repertoire was profiled, and TCRdb retains in-frame clones only, with some absent. The table lists a few hundred thousand clones, 65% to 90% of them singletons. Input material: PBMCs. The receptors shown here come from a woman aged 18 to 35 in good health and CMV-seronegative.

The CDR3 is CAIRSTSGVSYEQYF. In nucleotides, the CDR3 is TGTGCCATCAGGTCGACTAGCGGCGTCTCCTACGAGCAGTACTTC. This sequence joins TRBV10-3 and TRBJ2-7; 9 nucleotides match TRBD2. Germline trimming cut 6 bases from V and 0 bases from J; bases unmatched to any gene: 6. Per the germline V gene, CDR1 is ENHRY and CDR2 is SYGVKD. The CDR3 is made up of 15 amino acids.

The chain employs TRBV13 and TRBJ2-3; TRBD2 matches 9 bases. The CDR3 consists of 16 residues. Per germline, CDR1 PRHDT and CDR2 FYEKMQ (reference sequence). Trimming took 4 bases from V and 7 from J; bases not matched to a gene: 12. For the CDR3, the DNA is TGTGCCAGCAGCTCTCTCATTTCTAGCGGGGATAATACGCAGTATTTT. Amino acids: CASSSLISSGDNTQYF.

V usage is TRBV27 and J usage is TRBJ2-7, with 10 bases aligning to TRBD1. This CDR3 comprises 17 residues. Germline assignment: CDR1 MNHEY and CDR2 SMNVEV (reference sequence). The trim removed 4 bases at V and 3 bases at J, leaving 12 bases unmatched. CDR3 sequence: CASSSGQGKGFNYEQYF. As DNA, the CDR3 is TGTGCCAGCAGTTCGGGACAGGGGAAAGGCTTTAACTACGAGCAGTACTTC.

The J gene is TRBJ2-7, the V gene TRBV6-5, with D maybe TRBD2 (5 bases). V lost 2 bases and J lost 0, with 14 bases in between. This CDR3 has 16 residues. Germline CDR1 reads MNHEY; CDR2 reads SVGAGI. CDR3 residues: CASSYRNGLLSYEQYF. In DNA form, the CDR3 reads TGTGCCAGCAGTTACCGGAACGGACTCCTCTCCTACGAGCAGTACTTC.

The V gene is TRBV6-5, the J gene TRBJ2-7, with a possible D match to TRBD2 (5 bases). The CDR3 consists of 12 residues. The ends were cut back, 6 bases at V and 4 bases at J, with 10 bases in the middle. CDR1 is MNHEY, CDR2 SVGAGI, per germline. The CDR3 protein is CASRSDYYEQYF. The CDR3 bases are TGTGCCAGCAGAAGCGACTATTACGAGCAGTACTTC.

The V call is TRBV10-3, the J call TRBJ2-7; D perhaps matches TRBD1 (6 bases). Trimming removed 3 bases at V and 3 bases at J, with 15 bases between. Germline-derived CDR1 and CDR2 are ENHRY and SYGVKD. The CDR3 length is 15 residues. CDR3: CAISDSAGVGYEQYF. The CDR3 region has the DNA TGTGCCATCAGTGATAGCGCAGGGGTTGGCTACGAGCAGTACTTC.

The chain carries TRBV7-7 and TRBJ2-2, with 10 bases aligning to TRBD1. Germline V gene lookup returns CDR1 SSHAT and CDR2 FNYEAQ (reference sequence). The ends lost 4 bases at V and 3 bases at J; junction bases unmatched: 8. The CDR3 covers 17 residues. CDR3 sequence reads: CASSSYPGQGYTGELFF. The CDR3 coding sequence is TGTGCCAGCAGCTCTTATCCGGGACAGGGGTACACCGGGGAGCTGTTTTTT.

The V gene is TRBV6-6, the J gene TRBJ2-5; TRBD2 is a possible D gene (5 bases). This CDR3 has 13 residues. Germline V gene lookup returns CDR1 MNHNY and CDR2 SVGAGI (reference sequence). The V and J ends lost 2 bases and 2 bases respectively, with 6 bases between them. CDR3 protein: CASSYREQETQYF. The CDR3 DNA reads TGTGCCAGCAGTTACAGGGAGCAAGAGACCCAGTACTTC.

The gene calls are TRBV6-5 and TRBJ1-2; maybe TRBD1 (6 bases). V was clipped by 0 bases and J by 2 bases, with 10 bases between them. This CDR3 comprises 15 residues. In germline, CDR1 is MNHEY, CDR2 SVGAGI. CDR3: CASSYSGHGNYGYTF. DNA for the CDR3: TGTGCCAGCAGTTACTCGGGACATGGAAACTATGGCTACACCTTC.

The chain combines TRBV18 with TRBJ2-2; 7 nucleotides align to TRBD2. This CDR3 spans 15 amino acids. Germline CDR1 and CDR2: KGHSH and LQKENI. The J segment lost 4 bases and the V segment lost 2 bases, leaving 4 bases of the junction unmatched. CDR3 sequence reads: CASSPASGSTGELFF. DNA of the CDR3: TGTGCCAGCTCACCAGCTAGCGGATCCACCGGGGAGCTGTTTTTT.

CDR3 in DNA: TGTGCCAGCAGTTACTCTGGGGGACAGGGCCATGGCTACACCTTC. Translated, it gives CASSYSGGQGHGYTF. V usage is TRBV6-5 and J usage is TRBJ1-2, with TRBD1 matching 9 bases. CDR3 length: 15 residues. The trim removed 0 bases at V and 6 bases at J, leaving 5 bases unmatched. CDR1 and CDR2 (germline): MNHEY, SVGAGI.

DNA of the CDR3: TGTGCCAGCAGCCCCCCCCCGGGAGGGCCTAAGGGTGGTTTCGGCAATGAGCAGTTCTTC. It translates to CASSPPPGGPKGGFGNEQFF. The J gene is TRBJ2-1, the V gene TRBV16; 8 nucleotides align to TRBD2. Trimming at V came to 4 bases and at J to 6 bases, leaving 23 bases not matched to a gene. This CDR3 spans 20 amino acids. The germline V gene has CDR1 KGHSY and CDR2 FQNENV.

The chain links TRBV30 to TRBJ2-1, with 7 positions matching TRBD1. Germline values: CDR1 GTSNPN, CDR2 SVGIG (reference sequence). V dropped 1 base and J dropped 8; count of bases not matched to a gene: 8. The CDR3 totals 14 residues. The CDR3, as DNA: TGTGCCTGGAGTGGGGTTAGGGGGCTATATGAGCAGTTCTTC. It specifies CAWSGVRGLYEQFF.

The V gene is TRBV7-9, the J gene TRBJ1-1; D remains ambiguous. The germline CDR1 and CDR2 sequences are SEHNR and FQNEAQ (reference sequence). The CDR3 spans 13 residues. V shed 2 bases and J shed 2 bases, with 6 bases lying between them. This CDR3 reads CASSLSLNTEAFF. CDR3 DNA: TGTGCCAGCAGCTTATCACTTAACACTGAAGCTTTCTTT.

The chain employs TRBV13 and TRBJ2-2; TRBD2 aligns across 8 bases. The germline V gene encodes CDR1 PRHDT and CDR2 FYEKMQ (reference sequence). The CDR3 extends over 16 amino acids. The V gene end was trimmed by 2 bases and the J gene end by 4 bases; junction bases not matched to a gene: 6. CDR3 DNA sequence: TGTGCCAGCAGCTTACCCGGGAGGGCCGTCACCGGGGAGCTGTTTTTT. Translation: CASSLPGRAVTGELFF.

There are a few counts of this clone. The DNA for the CDR3 is TGTGCTAGTGGACGACAGGGGCCGGCCTATGGCTACACCTTC. This encodes CASGRQGPAYGYTF. The V gene is TRBV12-5, the J gene TRBJ1-2, with 8 positions matching TRBD1. CDR1 is LGHNT, CDR2 FRNRAP, per germline. Trimming cost V 6 bases and J 4 bases; bases outside gene matches: 7. This CDR3 has 14 residues.

A remark on this clone: The junction and the germline gene differ at one end; a read error may be behind it. The J gene is TRBJ2-7, the V gene TRBV6-5; D gene uncertain. This CDR3 contains 12 residues. The germline V gene encodes CDR1 MNHEY and CDR2 SVGAGI. The CDR3 nucleotides are TGTGCCAGCAGTGACTCGCGTGCGAGGCAGTACTTC. It translates to CASSDSRARQYF.

V usage is TRBV6-4 and J usage is TRBJ2-3, with TRBD1 matching 9 bases. This CDR3 region has 15 residues. Germline-derived CDR1 and CDR2 are MRHNA and SNTAGT. The trim removed 3 bases at V and 3 bases at J, leaving 4 bases unmatched. The CDR3 sequence: CASSEGTGSTDTQYF. In DNA form, the CDR3 reads TGTGCCAGCAGTGAAGGGACAGGGTCAACAGATACGCAGTATTTT.

This rearrangement joins TRBV4-1 to TRBJ2-3; a weak D match, TRBD2 (5 bases). CDR1 is MGHRA and CDR2 is YSYEKL in the germline V gene. The CDR3 runs to 18 residues. Trimming pared 6 bases from V and 3 bases from J, leaving 25 bases between. CDR3 in DNA: TGCGCCAGCAGACCCATAACGCACAAGGGTCGAGGGACAGATACGCAGTATTTT. As protein: CASRPITHKGRGTDTQYF.

The rearrangement joins TRBV28 to TRBJ2-1, with 10 positions matching TRBD2. Germline loops: CDR1 MDHEN, CDR2 SYDVKM. V was pared by 3 bases and J by 12 bases, with 14 bases of the junction left unmatched. The CDR3 runs 16 residues. The CDR3 DNA is TGTGCCAGCAGTTTGCAACCTAGCGGGAGTAGAAGAGCGCAGTTCTTC. Its translation is CASSLQPSGSRRAQFF. The entire variable domain, with the rest obtained from reference TRBV28 and TRBJ2-1, is as follows: DVKVTQSSRYLVKRTGEKVFLECVQDMDHENMFWYRQDPGLGLRLIYFSYDVKMKEKGDIPEGYSVSREKKERFSLILESASTNQTSMYLCASSLQPSGSRRAQFFGPGTRLTVL.

J is TRBJ2-5 and V is TRBV5-1; 7 bases align to TRBD2. Germline values: CDR1 SGHRS, CDR2 YFSETQ. The CDR3 length is 15 residues. V gave up 7 bases and J gave up 3 bases; unmatched junction bases: 12. Here the CDR3 reads CASELGGTRKETQYF. CDR3 bases: TGCGCCAGCGAGCTGGGAGGGACGAGGAAAGAGACCCAGTACTTC.

The chain links TRBV9 to TRBJ2-7; D might be TRBD1 (6 bases). Germline V lookup: CDR1 SGDLS, CDR2 YYNGEE. The CDR3 loop spans 15 amino acids. V lost 2 bases, J lost 3 bases, and 15 bases lay in between. The CDR3 reads CASSVDATGLYEQYF. CDR3 DNA: TGTGCCAGCAGCGTCGATGCAACAGGGCTCTACGAGCAGTACTTC.